The 10 T cell receptor beta chains in this list originate from one sample, sequenced in a study of technical replicates of blood from several donors. TCRdb keeps only in-frame clones here, not all; method: immunoSEQ multiplex PCR. The table shows 50,000 to 65,000 clones, with more than 85% occurring only once. Specimen: PBMCs. The receptors originated from a human donor in good health. Some clones in this sample may be carry-over from other donors' samples.

This clone was seen a few times. The rearrangement uses TRBV4-1 and TRBJ2-3; D is possibly TRBD2 (5 bases). Trimming left V 6 bases short and J 4 bases short, with 8 bases between. The V gene's germline CDR1 is MGHRA and CDR2 YSYEKL. This CDR3 is built from 12 residues. CDR3 protein: CASRTSSDTQYF. The CDR3 DNA reads as TGCGCCAGCAGAACTAGTTCAGATACGCAGTATTTT.

The V and J genes are TRBV7-9 and TRBJ2-7; 7 bases are shared with TRBD1. This CDR3 is built from 13 residues. With 8 bases clipped from V and 7 bases from J, the junction kept 11 bases outside the gene matches. Germline CDR1 is SEHNR and CDR2 is FQNEAQ (reference sequence). CDR3 amino acids: CASASPGGQEQYF. CDR3 DNA: TGTGCCAGCGCGTCCCCAGGGGGACAGGAGCAGTACTTC.

The chain employs TRBV4-2 and TRBJ2-2; TRBD2 agrees at 9 bases. The CDR3 has 15 amino acids. V lost 1 base and J lost 3; bases outside the gene matches: 0. Germline CDR1 is LGHNA and CDR2 is YNFKEQ. The CDR3 sequence is CASSQGTSDTGELFF. The CDR3 nucleotides read TGTGCCAGCAGCCAAGGGACTAGCGACACCGGGGAGCTGTTTTTT.

This clone came up once. The rearrangement links TRBV14 to TRBJ1-6, with D possibly TRBD1 on 5 matching bases. CDR3 length equals 13 residues. Germline assignment: CDR1 SGHDN and CDR2 FVKESK. Trimming took off 8 bases at V and 4 bases at J, with 9 bases between the two ends. CDR3 in DNA: TGTGCCAGCCAGGGATATTATAATTCACCCCTCCACTTT. Its protein product is CASQGYYNSPLHF.

The rearrangement links TRBV5-4 to TRBJ1-6; weak D call: TRBD1 (5 bases). Germline assignment: CDR1 SGHNT and CDR2 YYREEE (reference sequence). V lost 0 bases and J 8 bases, leaving 15 bases between the germline ends. The CDR3 has 16 residues. CDR3 amino acids: CASSLAGEGRDSPLHF. CDR3 in DNA: TGTGCCAGCAGCTTGGCCGGGGAGGGACGAGATTCACCCCTCCACTTT.

In this sample, this clone turned up a few times. The J gene is TRBJ2-1, the V gene TRBV19, with 8 bases fitting TRBD2. The CDR3 is made up of 13 amino acids. Germline CDR1 is LNHDA and CDR2 is SQIVND (reference sequence). V lost 7 bases, J lost 9 bases, and 8 bases stayed unmatched. The chain's CDR3 is CASNTAGAGEQFF. The CDR3 DNA follows: TGTGCCAGTAATACAGCGGGAGCGGGTGAGCAGTTCTTC. Full variable domain (outside the CDR3, taken from reference TRBV19 and TRBJ2-1): DGGITQSPKYLFRKEGQNVTLSCEQNLNHDAMYWYRQDPGQGLRLIYYSQIVNDFQKGDIAEGYSVSREKKESFPLTVTSAQKNPTAFYLCASNTAGAGEQFFGPGTRLTVL.

CDR3 sequence reads: CASSYGQVGSPLHF. The CDR3 DNA is TGTGCCAGCAGCTACGGACAGGTTGGATCACCCCTCCACTTT. This sequence joins TRBV5-4 and TRBJ1-6; 7 bases agree with TRBD1. J was trimmed by 10 bases and V by 3 bases; bases with no gene match: 7. The CDR3 extends over 14 amino acids. Germline V gene data show CDR1 as SGHNT and CDR2 as YYREEE (reference sequence).

The chain employs TRBV5-1 and TRBJ1-4; 10 bases agree with TRBD1. The CDR3 spans 15 residues. Trimming cost V 4 bases and J 4 bases; bases outside gene matches: 4. Germline CDR1 and CDR2: SGHRS and YFSETQ. The CDR3 nucleotides are TGCGCCAGCAGCCGAGGACAGGGGGATAATGAAAAACTGTTTTTT. It yields the protein CASSRGQGDNEKLFF.

This clone came up once. The chain employs TRBV6-4 and TRBJ2-3; D not certain. Trimming left V 2 bases short and J 5 bases short, with 8 bases between. The CDR3 spans 13 residues. The V gene's germline CDR1 is MRHNA and CDR2 SNTAGT. Written as DNA, the CDR3 is TGTGCCAGCAGTGACCTACCGCAAGATACGCAGTATTTT. Its protein product is CASSDLPQDTQYF.

V is TRBV4-2 and J is TRBJ2-3; 9 bases map to TRBD2. The germline V gene has CDR1 LGHNA and CDR2 YNFKEQ. The V and J ends lost 2 bases and 2 bases, in that order; junction bases with no gene match: 8. CDR3 size: 17 residues. CDR3 sequence: CASSQSMSGRNTDTQYF. The CDR3 DNA reads TGTGCCAGCAGCCAATCTATGAGCGGGAGGAACACAGATACGCAGTATTTT.